The 17 T cell receptor beta chains given below trace back to one sample, sequenced in a study of T cells in Graves' hyperthyroidism and ophthalmopathy. The source material, RNA transcripts, was used to amplify TCR beta CDR3 regions. RT-PCR in the first round (using the HTBI primer set) targeted the TCR CDR3. Each CDR3 protein is one row after TCRdb ran MiXCR on the multiplex PCR reads. This sample has around 700,000 distinct CDR3 sequences; around 20% occur once, and the top ten carry about a sixth. Sequencing input: blood. The receptor source for this set is a woman aged 45-60 years with Graves' hyperthyroidism that later progressed to Graves' ophthalmopathy.

DNA for the CDR3: TGTGCCAGCAGCCCACCGGGGACACTTGAAGCTTTCTTT. It yields the protein CASSPPGTLEAFF. V gene TRBV7-9 combines with J gene TRBJ1-1; TRBD1 might be the D (6 bases). The germline V and J ends were trimmed by 5 bases and 7 bases, with 14 bases remaining between them. This CDR3 comprises 13 residues. Germline V gene lookup returns CDR1 SEHNR and CDR2 FQNEAQ (reference sequence). The variable domain in full, completed from reference TRBV7-9 and TRBJ1-1, reads DTGVSQNPRHKITKRGQNVTFRCDPISEHNRLYWYRQTLGQGPEFLTYFQNEAQLEKSRLLSDRFSAERPKGSFSTLEIQRTEQGDSAMYLCASSPPGTLEAFFGQGTRLTVV.

This clonotype was observed at least ten times. The V call is TRBV5-1, the J call TRBJ2-1; D is possibly TRBD1 (6 bases). Germline V lookup: CDR1 SGHRS, CDR2 YFSETQ. V lost 0 bases and J lost 1, with 11 bases in between. This CDR3 contains 16 residues. CDR3 nucleotides: TGCGCCAGCAGCTTGGCCGACGGGACATCCTACAATGAGCAGTTCTTC. This codes for CASSLADGTSYNEQFF.

This clonotype has only a few counts. This sequence joins TRBV19 and TRBJ1-6; D ambiguous. Trimming left V 0 bases short and J 10 bases short, with 16 bases between. The germline gives CDR1 LNHDA, CDR2 SQIVND (reference sequence). This CDR3 contains 16 residues. The DNA of the CDR3 is TGTGCCAGTAGTATAGATACACAGAGGCGAGAATCACCCCTCCACTTT. Translation gives CASSIDTQRRESPLHF.

The chain is built from TRBV18 and TRBJ1-5; 9 bases match TRBD1. Germline loops: CDR1 KGHSH, CDR2 LQKENI. J lost 5 bases, V lost 2 bases, and 10 bases had no gene match. The CDR3 sequence is 17 residues long. The CDR3 spells CASSPTTLGQGYQPQHF. For the CDR3, the DNA is TGTGCCAGCTCACCAACCACGCTGGGACAGGGTTATCAGCCCCAGCATTTT.

There are many counts of this clonotype. CDR3 sequence: CASSLTMNTQYF. The DNA for the CDR3 is TGTGCCAGCAGCCTAACCATGAATACGCAGTATTTT. The chain joins TRBV11-2 to TRBJ2-3, with no clear D. Trimming shortened V by 5 bases and J by 7 bases, and 10 bases separated the two germline ends. From germline, CDR1 is SGHAT and CDR2 FQNNGV. CDR3 length: 12 residues.

In regard to this clonotype: Given a much more abundant clone one base away, this may be a read error. V is TRBV12-3 or TRBV12-4 and J is TRBJ2-1; TRBD2 matches at 7 bases. The CDR3 extends over 16 amino acids. V trimming: 6 bases; J trimming: 6 bases; junction bases outside the gene matches: 14. The chain's CDR3 is CASSHGASGTGNEQFF. The CDR3 coding sequence is TGTGCCAGCAGCCATGGGGCTAGCGGTACCGGCAATGAGCAGTTCTTC.

A note on this clonotype: Sequence at one end of the junction differs from germline and may be a read error. The chain's CDR3 is CTSSPQGYEQYF. CDR3 nucleotide sequence: TGTACCAGCAGCCCTCAGGGGTACGAGCAGTACTTC. The J gene is TRBJ2-7, the V gene TRBV3-1; D is possibly TRBD1 (6 bases). CDR3 length: 12 residues. CDR1 and CDR2 from the germline V gene are LGHDT and YNNKEL (reference sequence).

At least ten counts were recorded for this clonotype. The V call is TRBV20-1, the J call TRBJ2-4; no clear D. CDR1 and CDR2 from the germline V gene are DFQATT and SNEGSKA (reference sequence). V shed 2 bases and J shed 0 bases, with 11 bases lying between them. The CDR3 has 15 amino acids. The DNA of the CDR3 is TGCAGTGCTAGACAGACAAGCCTAGCCAAAAACATTCAGTACTTC. This gives the protein CSARQTSLAKNIQYF.

This clonotype was detected a few times. The CDR3 protein is CASSFDRGSSPLHF. CDR3 sequence (DNA): TGTGCCAGCAGTTTCGACAGGGGCAGTTCACCCCTCCACTTT. The chain links TRBV2 to TRBJ1-6; 8 bases are shared with TRBD1. Germline lookup yields CDR1 SNHLY and CDR2 FYNNEI. Trimming removed 5 bases from V and 9 bases from J; junction bases left unmatched: 6. CDR3 length equals 14 residues.

At least ten counts were recorded for this clonotype. The rearrangement links TRBV20-1 to TRBJ2-5; 8 nucleotides match TRBD2. There are 15 residues in the CDR3. Germline assignment: CDR1 DFQATT and CDR2 SNEGSKA (reference sequence). The V gene end was trimmed by 0 bases and the J gene end by 2 bases; junction bases not matched to a gene: 5. The CDR3 DNA follows: TGCAGTGCTAGAGACCCAGCGGGGGAGCAAGAGACCCAGTACTTC. Translated, it gives CSARDPAGEQETQYF.

V usage is TRBV19 and J usage is TRBJ2-5; the match to TRBD1 covers 8 bases. CDR3 length: 14 amino acids. Per the germline V gene, CDR1 is LNHDA and CDR2 is SQIVND (reference sequence). V lost 4 bases to trimming and J lost 0 bases; unmatched junction nucleotides: 1. The CDR3 loop reads CASSKTGDQETQYF. CDR3 nucleotide sequence: TGTGCCAGTAGTAAGACAGGGGACCAAGAGACCCAGTACTTC. Combining the CDR3 with reference TRBV19 and TRBJ2-5 gives the whole variable domain DGGITQSPKYLFRKEGQNVTLSCEQNLNHDAMYWYRQDPGQGLRLIYYSQIVNDFQKGDIAEGYSVSREKKESFPLTVTSAQKNPTAFYLCASSKTGDQETQYFGPGTRLLVL.

The table lists this clonotype with many counts. This chain connects TRBV6-1 to TRBJ1-2; D not certain. The V gene's germline CDR1 is MNHNS and CDR2 SASEGT. The length of the CDR3 is 15 residues. The germline V and J ends were trimmed by 2 bases and 2 bases, with 12 bases remaining between them. The CDR3: CASSEREGWNYGYTF. The CDR3 bases are TGTGCCAGCAGTGAAAGAGAGGGCTGGAACTATGGCTACACCTTC.

This clonotype was seen repeatedly, ten times or more. V gene TRBV18 combines with J gene TRBJ1-1, with 10 bases aligning to TRBD1. Germline assignment: CDR1 KGHSH and CDR2 LQKENI. Trimming removed 3 bases from V and 5 bases from J; junction bases left unmatched: 6. The CDR3 is 15 amino acids. The CDR3 sequence: CASSPQTGGVTEAFF. The CDR3 bases are TGTGCCAGCTCACCGCAGACAGGGGGCGTAACTGAAGCTTTCTTT.

The rearrangement links TRBV7-6 to TRBJ2-5; TRBD1 agrees at 10 bases. The CDR3 length is 16 residues. J was trimmed by 4 bases and V by 8 bases; bases with no gene match: 13. Per the germline V gene, CDR1 is SGHVS and CDR2 is FNYEAQ. In nucleotides, the CDR3 is TGTGCCAGCTGTCAAGGGACAGGGGCAGCCAGAGAGACCCAGTACTTC. Its translation: CASCQGTGAARETQYF.

This clonotype was observed a single time. One end of the junction varies from germline; a read error may be responsible. V is TRBV9 and J is TRBJ2-3; 9 positions match TRBD2. Germline CDR1 is SGDLS and CDR2 is YYNGEE. This CDR3 has 16 amino acids. The CDR3 here is CVSSLRTSVRTDTQYF. The CDR3 DNA sequence: TGTGTCAGCAGCTTGCGGACTAGCGTAAGAACAGATACGCAGTATTTT.

This chain links TRBV11-2 with TRBJ2-5, with D possibly being TRBD2 (6 bases). Trimming took 9 bases from V and 4 from J, leaving 21 bases between them. CDR3 length equals 15 residues. Germline V gene data show CDR1 as SGHAT and CDR2 as FQNNGV. As DNA, the CDR3 is TGTGCCAGTAGTGTCACCGGGGTCGGGGGAGAGACCCAGTACTTC. Protein product: CASSVTGVGGETQYF.

This clonotype has a handful of counts. The chain links TRBV6-2 or TRBV6-3 to TRBJ1-5; D is perhaps TRBD1 (5 bases). The CDR3 runs to 17 residues. With 0 bases removed from V and 4 bases from J, the gap between germline ends came to 16 bases. The germline gives CDR1 MNHEY, CDR2 SVGEGT. The CDR3 sequence: CASSYSMGGLGNQPQHF. The CDR3 region has the DNA TGTGCCAGCAGTTACTCGATGGGGGGGTTGGGGAATCAGCCCCAGCATTTT.